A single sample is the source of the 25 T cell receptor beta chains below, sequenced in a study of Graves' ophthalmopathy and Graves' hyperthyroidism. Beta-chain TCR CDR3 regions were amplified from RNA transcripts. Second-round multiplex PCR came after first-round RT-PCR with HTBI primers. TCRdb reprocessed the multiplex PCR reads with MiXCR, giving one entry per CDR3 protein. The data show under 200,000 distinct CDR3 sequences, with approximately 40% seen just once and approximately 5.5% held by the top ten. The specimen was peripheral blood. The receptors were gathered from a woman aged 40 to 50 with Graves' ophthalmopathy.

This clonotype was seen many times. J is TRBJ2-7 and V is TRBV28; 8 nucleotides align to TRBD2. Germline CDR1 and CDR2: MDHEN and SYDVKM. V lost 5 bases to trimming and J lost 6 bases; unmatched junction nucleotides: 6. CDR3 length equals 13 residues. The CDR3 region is CASSVGLGSEQYF. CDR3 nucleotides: TGTGCCAGCAGTGTGGGACTAGGGTCCGAGCAGTACTTC.

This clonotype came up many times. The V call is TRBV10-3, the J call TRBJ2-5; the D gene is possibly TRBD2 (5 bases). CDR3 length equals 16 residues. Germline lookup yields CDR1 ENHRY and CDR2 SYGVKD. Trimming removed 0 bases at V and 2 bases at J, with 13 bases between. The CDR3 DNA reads TGTGCCATCAGTGAGTCGACGGGATCGAGTCAAGAGACCCAGTACTTC. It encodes CAISESTGSSQETQYF.

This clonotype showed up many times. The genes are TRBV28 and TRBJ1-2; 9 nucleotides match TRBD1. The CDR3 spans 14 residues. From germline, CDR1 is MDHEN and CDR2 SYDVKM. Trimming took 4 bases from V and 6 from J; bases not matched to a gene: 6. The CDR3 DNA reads TGTGCCAGCAGTTCTCACAGGGGGCGGGATGGCTACACCTTC. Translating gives CASSSHRGRDGYTF.

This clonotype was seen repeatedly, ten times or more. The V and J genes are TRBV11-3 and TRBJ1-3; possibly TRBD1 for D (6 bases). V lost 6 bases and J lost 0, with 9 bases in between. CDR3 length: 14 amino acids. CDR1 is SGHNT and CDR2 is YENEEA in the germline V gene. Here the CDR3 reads CASRGGSSGNTIYF. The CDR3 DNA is TGTGCCAGCAGAGGGGGGAGCTCTGGAAACACCATATATTTT. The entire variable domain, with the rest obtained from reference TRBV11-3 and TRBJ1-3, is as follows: EAGVVQSPRYKIIEKKQPVAFWCNPISGHNTLYWYLQNLGQGPELLIRYENEEAVDDSQLPKDRFSAERLKGVDSTLKIQPAELGDSAVYLCASRGGSSGNTIYFGEGSWLTVV.

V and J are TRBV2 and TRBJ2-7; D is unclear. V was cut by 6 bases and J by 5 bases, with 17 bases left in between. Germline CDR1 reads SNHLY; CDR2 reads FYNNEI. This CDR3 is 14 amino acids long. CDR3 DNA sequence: TGTGCCAGCAGCCTCGATGGGCCCTTGGACGAGCAGTACTTC. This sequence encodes CASSLDGPLDEQYF.

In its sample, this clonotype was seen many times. CDR3 sequence reads: CASSEQGMESYEQYF. Written as DNA, the CDR3 is TGTGCCAGCAGTGAACAGGGGATGGAGTCCTACGAGCAGTACTTC. The rearrangement links TRBV2 to TRBJ2-7; maybe TRBD1 (6 bases). The V end lost 2 bases, the J end lost 1 base, and 12 bases lay between the germline ends. The CDR3 covers 15 residues. Germline CDR1 SNHLY, CDR2 FYNNEI.

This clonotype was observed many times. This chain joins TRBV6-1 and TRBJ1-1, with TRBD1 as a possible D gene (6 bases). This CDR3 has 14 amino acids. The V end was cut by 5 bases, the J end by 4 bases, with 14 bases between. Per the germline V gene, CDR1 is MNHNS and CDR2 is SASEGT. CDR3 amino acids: CASSQEYRATEAFF. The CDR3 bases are TGTGCCAGCAGTCAAGAATACAGGGCCACTGAAGCTTTCTTT.

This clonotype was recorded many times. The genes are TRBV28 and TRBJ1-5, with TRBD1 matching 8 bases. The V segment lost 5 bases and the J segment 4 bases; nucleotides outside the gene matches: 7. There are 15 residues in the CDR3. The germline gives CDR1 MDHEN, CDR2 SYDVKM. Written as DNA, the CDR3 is TGTGCCAGCAGTCCCCTACAGGGGGATAATCAGCCCCAGCATTTT. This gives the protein CASSPLQGDNQPQHF.

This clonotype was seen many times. The CDR3, as DNA: TGTGCCAGCAGCTTGCTAGCGGGGAGCACCGGGGAGCTGTTTTTT. It yields the protein CASSLLAGSTGELFF. The gene calls are TRBV5-4 and TRBJ2-2; TRBD2 matches at 9 bases. Unmatched junction bases numbered 2, after V lost 1 base and J lost 4 bases. Germline CDR1 is SGHNT and CDR2 is YYREEE (reference sequence). The CDR3 extends over 15 amino acids.

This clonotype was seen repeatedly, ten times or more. CDR3 loop: CSARPGANSGEPQHF. The CDR3 DNA reads as TGCAGTGCTAGACCTGGGGCCAACTCGGGGGAGCCCCAGCATTTT. The V and J genes are TRBV20-1 and TRBJ1-5, with a possible D match to TRBD1 (5 bases). V shed 2 bases and J shed 8 bases, with 19 bases lying between them. Germline V gives CDR1 DFQATT, CDR2 SNEGSKA (reference sequence). The CDR3 totals 15 residues.

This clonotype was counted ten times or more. The CDR3 sequence is CASSSLPAGGRVGELFF. CDR3 nucleotide sequence: TGTGCCAGCAGCTCCCTTCCCGCGGGGGGGCGTGTCGGGGAGCTGTTTTTT. The J gene is TRBJ2-2, the V gene TRBV7-6; 9 bases are shared with TRBD2. The V and J ends lost 4 bases and 7 bases, in that order; junction bases with no gene match: 13. Germline loops: CDR1 SGHVS, CDR2 FNYEAQ. The CDR3 contains 17 residues.

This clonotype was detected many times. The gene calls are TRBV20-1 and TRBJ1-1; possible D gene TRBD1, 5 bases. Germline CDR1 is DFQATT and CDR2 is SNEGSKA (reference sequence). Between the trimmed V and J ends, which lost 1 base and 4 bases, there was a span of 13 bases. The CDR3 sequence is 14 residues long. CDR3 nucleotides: TGCAGTGCTAGAGGGGGCAGCGCGGGCACTGAAGCTTTCTTT. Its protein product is CSARGGSAGTEAFF.

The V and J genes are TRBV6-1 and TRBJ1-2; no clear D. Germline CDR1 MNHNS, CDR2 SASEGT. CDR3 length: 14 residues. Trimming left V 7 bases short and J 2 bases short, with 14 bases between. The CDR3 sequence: CASTIQVSNYGYTF. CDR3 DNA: TGTGCCAGCACAATCCAAGTCTCCAACTATGGCTACACCTTC.

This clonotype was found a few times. CDR3 in amino acids: CAHMGQQETQYF. The CDR3 DNA sequence: TGTGCCCACATGGGACAACAAGAGACCCAGTACTTC. The chain uses TRBV6-1 and TRBJ2-5, with D perhaps matching TRBD1 (6 bases). Germline V gives CDR1 MNHNS, CDR2 SASEGT. Trimming took 11 bases from V and 2 from J, leaving 12 bases between them. The CDR3 covers 12 residues.

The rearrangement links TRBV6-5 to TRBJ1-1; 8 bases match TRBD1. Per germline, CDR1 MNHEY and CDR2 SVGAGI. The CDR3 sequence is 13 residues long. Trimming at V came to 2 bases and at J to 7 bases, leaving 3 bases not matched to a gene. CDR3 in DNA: TGTGCCAGCAGTTACATCGGACAGGGTGAAGCTTTCTTT. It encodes CASSYIGQGEAFF.

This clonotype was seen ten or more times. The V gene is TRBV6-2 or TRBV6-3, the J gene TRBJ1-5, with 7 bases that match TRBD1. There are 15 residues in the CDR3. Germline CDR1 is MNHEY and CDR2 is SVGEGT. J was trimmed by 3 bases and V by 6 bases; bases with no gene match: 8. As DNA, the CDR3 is TGTGCCAGCAGATACCGGGACAGAGTCAATCAGCCCCAGCATTTT. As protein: CASRYRDRVNQPQHF.

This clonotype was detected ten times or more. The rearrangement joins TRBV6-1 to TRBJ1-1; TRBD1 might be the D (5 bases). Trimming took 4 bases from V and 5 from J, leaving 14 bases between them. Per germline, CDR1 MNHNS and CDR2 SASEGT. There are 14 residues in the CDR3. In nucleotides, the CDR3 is TGTGCCAGCAGTGGACTCGGGGGTGAGACTGAAGCTTTCTTT. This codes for CASSGLGGETEAFF.

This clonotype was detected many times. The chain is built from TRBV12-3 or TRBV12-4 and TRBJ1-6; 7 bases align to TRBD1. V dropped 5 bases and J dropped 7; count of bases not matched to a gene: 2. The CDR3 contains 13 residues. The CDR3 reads CASSQGGNSPLHF. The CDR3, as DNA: TGTGCCAGCAGTCAGGGGGGGAATTCACCCCTCCACTTT.

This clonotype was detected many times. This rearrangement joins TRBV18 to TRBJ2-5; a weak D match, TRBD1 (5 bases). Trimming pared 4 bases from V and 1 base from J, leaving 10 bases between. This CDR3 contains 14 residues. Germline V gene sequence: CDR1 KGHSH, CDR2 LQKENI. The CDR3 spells CASSLFDSQETQYF. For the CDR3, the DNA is TGTGCCAGCTCACTATTCGACAGCCAAGAGACCCAGTACTTC. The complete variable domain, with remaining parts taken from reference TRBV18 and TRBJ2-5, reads NAGVMQNPRHLVRRRGQEARLRCSPMKGHSHVYWYRQLPEEGLKFMVYLQKENIIDESGMPKERFSAEFPKEGPSILRIQQVVRGDSAAYFCASSLFDSQETQYFGPGTRLLVL.

The CDR3, as DNA: TGTGCCAGCAGTGACCACGGGACTAGCAATAAGACCCAGTACTTC. Translated, it gives CASSDHGTSNKTQYF. V is TRBV12-3 or TRBV12-4 and J is TRBJ2-5; 9 positions match TRBD2. V lost 5 bases and J lost 6; bases outside the gene matches: 10. This CDR3 is 15 amino acids long.

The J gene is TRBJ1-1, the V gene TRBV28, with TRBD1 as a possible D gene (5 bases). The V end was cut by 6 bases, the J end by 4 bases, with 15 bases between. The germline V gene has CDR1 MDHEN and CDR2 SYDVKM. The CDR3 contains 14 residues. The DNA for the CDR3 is TGTGCCAGCAGGGGGGACTCCTGGGGCACTGAAGCTTTCTTT. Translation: CASRGDSWGTEAFF.

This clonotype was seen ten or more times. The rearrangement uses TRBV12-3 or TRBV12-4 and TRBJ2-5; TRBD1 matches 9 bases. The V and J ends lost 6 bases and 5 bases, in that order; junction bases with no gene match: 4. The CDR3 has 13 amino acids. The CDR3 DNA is TGTGCCAGCAGACAGACAGGGGGTGAGACCCAGTACTTC. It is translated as CASRQTGGETQYF.

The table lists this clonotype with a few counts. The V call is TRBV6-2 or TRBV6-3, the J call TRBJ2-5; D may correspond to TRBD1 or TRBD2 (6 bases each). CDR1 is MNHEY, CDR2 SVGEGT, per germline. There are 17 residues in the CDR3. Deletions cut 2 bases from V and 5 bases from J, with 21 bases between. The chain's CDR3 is CASSYRPRRGGGETQYF. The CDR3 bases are TGTGCCAGCAGTTACCGCCCCCGCAGGGGAGGTGGGGAGACCCAGTACTTC.

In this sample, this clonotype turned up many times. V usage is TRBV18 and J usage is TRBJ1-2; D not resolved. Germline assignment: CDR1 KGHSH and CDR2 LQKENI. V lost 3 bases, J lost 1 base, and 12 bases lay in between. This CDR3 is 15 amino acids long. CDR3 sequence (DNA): TGTGCCAGCTCACCCCCGGGAACAGATAACTATGGCTACACCTTC. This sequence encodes CASSPPGTDNYGYTF.

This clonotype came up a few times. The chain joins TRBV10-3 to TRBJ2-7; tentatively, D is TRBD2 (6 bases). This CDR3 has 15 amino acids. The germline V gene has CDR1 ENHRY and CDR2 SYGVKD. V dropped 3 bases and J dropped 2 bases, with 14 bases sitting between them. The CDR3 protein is CAISDRTKRAYEQYF. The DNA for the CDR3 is TGTGCCATCAGTGACAGAACAAAGCGGGCCTACGAGCAGTACTTC.